The sample holds many counts of the clone carrying this T cell receptor beta chain. The germline CDR1 and CDR2 sequences are MNHEY and SVGAGI. Trimming removed 2 bases from V and 5 bases from J, with 12 bases in between. There are 14 residues in the CDR3. Each CDR3 protein is one row after TCRdb ran MiXCR on the RT-PCR reads. The sample includes about 700,000 distinct CDR3 sequences, 13% to 15% of them seen just once. What was sequenced was memory CD4+ T cells from blood. J is TRBJ1-2 and V is TRBV6-5; D is ambiguous. The clonotype was recovered from a female donor in good health, serving as a healthy control. CDR3 nucleotides: TGTGCCAGCAGTTACAAGGGAAACGGATATGGCTACACCTTC. Its translation is CASSYKGNGYGYTF.